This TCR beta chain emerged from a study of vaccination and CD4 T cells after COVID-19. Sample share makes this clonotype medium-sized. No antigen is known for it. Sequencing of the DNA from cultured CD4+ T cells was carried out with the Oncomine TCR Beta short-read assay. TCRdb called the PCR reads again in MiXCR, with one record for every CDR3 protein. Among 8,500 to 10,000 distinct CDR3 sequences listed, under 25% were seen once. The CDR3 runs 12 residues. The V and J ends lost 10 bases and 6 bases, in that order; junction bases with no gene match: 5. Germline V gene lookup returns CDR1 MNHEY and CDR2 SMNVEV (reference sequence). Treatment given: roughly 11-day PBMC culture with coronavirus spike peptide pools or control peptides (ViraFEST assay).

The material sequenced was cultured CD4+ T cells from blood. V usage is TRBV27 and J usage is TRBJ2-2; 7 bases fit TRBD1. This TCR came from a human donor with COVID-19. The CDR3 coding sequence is TGTGCCACCCGACAGGGTCCCGGGGAGCTGTTTTTT. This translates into CATRQGPGELFF.